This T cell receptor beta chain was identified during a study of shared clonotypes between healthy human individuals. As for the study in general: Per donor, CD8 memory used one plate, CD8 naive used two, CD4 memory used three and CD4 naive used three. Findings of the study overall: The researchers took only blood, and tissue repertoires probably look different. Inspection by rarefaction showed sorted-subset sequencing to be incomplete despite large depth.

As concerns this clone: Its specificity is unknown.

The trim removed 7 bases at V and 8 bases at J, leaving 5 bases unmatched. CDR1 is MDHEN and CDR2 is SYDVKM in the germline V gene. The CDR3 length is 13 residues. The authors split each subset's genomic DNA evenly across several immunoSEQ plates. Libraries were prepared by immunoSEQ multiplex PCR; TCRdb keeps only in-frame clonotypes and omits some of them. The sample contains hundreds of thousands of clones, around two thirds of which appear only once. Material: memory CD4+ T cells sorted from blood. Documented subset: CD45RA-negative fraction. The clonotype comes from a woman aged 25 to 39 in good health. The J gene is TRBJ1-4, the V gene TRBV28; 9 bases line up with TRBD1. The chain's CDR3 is CASKGQGYEKLFF. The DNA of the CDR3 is TGTGCCAGCAAGGGACAGGGATACGAAAAACTGTTTTTT.